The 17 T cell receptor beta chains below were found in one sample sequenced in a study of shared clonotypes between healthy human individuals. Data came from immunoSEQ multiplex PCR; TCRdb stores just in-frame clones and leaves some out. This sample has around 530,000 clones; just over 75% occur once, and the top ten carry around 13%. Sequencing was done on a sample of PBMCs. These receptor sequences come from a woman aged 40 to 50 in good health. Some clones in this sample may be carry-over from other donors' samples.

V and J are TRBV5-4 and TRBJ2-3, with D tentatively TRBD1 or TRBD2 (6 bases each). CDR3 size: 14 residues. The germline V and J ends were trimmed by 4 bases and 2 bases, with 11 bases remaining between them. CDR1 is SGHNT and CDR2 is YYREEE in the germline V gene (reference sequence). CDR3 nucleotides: TGTGCCAGCAGCCTGGCGGGACACACAGATACGCAGTATTTT. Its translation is CASSLAGHTDTQYF. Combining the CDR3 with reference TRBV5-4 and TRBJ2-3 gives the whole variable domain ETGVTQSPTHLIKTRGQQVTLRCSSQSGHNTVSWYQQALGQGPQFIFQYYREEENGRGNFPPRFSGLQFPNYSSELNVNALELDDSALYLCASSLAGHTDTQYFGPGTRLTVL.

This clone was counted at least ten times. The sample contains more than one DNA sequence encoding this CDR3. The CDR3 coding sequence is TGCGCCAGCAGTCAGCCACAGGGAGGGACCGGGGAGCTGTTTTTT. Its protein is CASSQPQGGTGELFF. V and J are TRBV23-1 and TRBJ2-2, with a tentative D call TRBD2 (7 bases). TRBV23-1 is recorded as an ORF, its role being uncertain. V was shortened by 3 bases and J by 5 bases, with 13 bases between the two germline ends. This CDR3 has 15 residues.

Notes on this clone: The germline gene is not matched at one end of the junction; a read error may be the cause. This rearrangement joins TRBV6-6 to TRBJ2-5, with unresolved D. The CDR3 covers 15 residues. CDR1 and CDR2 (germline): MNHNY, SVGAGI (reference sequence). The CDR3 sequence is CAGSYLAASQETQYF. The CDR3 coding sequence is TGTGCCGGCAGTTACTTGGCGGCCAGCCAAGAGACCCAGTACTTC.

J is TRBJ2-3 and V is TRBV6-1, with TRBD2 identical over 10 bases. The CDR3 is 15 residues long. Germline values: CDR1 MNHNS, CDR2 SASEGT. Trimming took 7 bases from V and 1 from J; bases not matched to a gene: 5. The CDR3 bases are TGTGCCAGCAATCGAGCGGGAGGGGGCACAGATACGCAGTATTTT. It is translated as CASNRAGGGTDTQYF.

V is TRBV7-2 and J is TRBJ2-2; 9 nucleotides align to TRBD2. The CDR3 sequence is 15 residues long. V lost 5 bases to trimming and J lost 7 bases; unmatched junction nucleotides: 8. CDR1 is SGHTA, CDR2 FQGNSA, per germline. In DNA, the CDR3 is TGTGCCAGCAGCCTTAGCGGGAGCAGGGGCGGGGAGCTGTTTTTT. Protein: CASSLSGSRGGELFF.

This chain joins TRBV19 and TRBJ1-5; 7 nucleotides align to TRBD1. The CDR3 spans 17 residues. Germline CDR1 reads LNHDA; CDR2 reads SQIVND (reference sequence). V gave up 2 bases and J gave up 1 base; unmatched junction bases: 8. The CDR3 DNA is TGTGCCAGTAGTATAAGGTTTCGACAGGGCAGCAATCAGCCCCAGCATTTT. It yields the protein CASSIRFRQGSNQPQHF.

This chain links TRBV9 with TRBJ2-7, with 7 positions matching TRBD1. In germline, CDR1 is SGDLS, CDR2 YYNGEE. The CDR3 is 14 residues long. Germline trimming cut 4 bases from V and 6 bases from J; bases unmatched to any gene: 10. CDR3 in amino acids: CASSPTGQIREQYF. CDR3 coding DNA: TGTGCCAGCAGCCCAACGGGACAGATTCGCGAGCAGTACTTC. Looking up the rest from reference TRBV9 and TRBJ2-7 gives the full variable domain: DSGVTQTPKHLITATGQRVTLRCSPRSGDLSVYWYQQSLDQGLQFLIQYYNGEERAKGNILERFSAQQFPDLHSELNLSSLELGDSALYFCASSPTGQIREQYFGPGTRLTVT.

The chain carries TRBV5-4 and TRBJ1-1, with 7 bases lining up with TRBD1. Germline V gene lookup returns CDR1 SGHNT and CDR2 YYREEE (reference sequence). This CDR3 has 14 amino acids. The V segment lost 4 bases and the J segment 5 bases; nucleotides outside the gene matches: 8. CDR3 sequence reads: CASSMRQGRTEAFF. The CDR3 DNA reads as TGTGCCAGCAGCATGAGACAGGGTCGGACTGAAGCTTTCTTT.

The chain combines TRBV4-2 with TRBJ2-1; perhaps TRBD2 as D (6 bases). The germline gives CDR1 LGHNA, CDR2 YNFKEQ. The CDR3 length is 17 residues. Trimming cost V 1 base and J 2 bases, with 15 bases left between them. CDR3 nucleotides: TGTGCCAGCAGCCAAGCTGGAGGGAGCGGACCCTACAATGAGCAGTTCTTC. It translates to CASSQAGGSGPYNEQFF.

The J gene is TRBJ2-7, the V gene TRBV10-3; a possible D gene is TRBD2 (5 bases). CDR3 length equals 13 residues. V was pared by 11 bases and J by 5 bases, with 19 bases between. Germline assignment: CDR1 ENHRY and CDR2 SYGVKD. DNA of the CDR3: TGTGCCGCGGCTCAAGAGGGAGTCCACGAGCAGTACTTC. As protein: CAAAQEGVHEQYF.

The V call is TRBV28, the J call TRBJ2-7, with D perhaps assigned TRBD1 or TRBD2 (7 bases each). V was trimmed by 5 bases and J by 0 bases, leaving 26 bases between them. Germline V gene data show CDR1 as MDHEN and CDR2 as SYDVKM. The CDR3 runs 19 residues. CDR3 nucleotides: TGTGCCAGCAGTGCGACAGGGCCTCAGGGGGGGGGAACCTCCTACGAGCAGTACTTC. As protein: CASSATGPQGGGTSYEQYF.

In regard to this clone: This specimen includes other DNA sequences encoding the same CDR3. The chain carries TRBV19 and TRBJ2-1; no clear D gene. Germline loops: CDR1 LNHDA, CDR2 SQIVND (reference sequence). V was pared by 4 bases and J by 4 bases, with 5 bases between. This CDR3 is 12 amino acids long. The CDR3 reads CASSKEYNEQFF. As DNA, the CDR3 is TGTGCCAGTAGTAAGGAGTACAATGAGCAGTTCTTC.

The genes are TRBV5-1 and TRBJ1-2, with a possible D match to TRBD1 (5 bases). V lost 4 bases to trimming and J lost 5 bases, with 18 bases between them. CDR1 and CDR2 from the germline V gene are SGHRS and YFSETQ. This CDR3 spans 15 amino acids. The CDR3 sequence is CASSPLWAGKYGYTF. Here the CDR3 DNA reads TGCGCCAGCAGCCCCCTATGGGCAGGGAAGTATGGCTACACCTTC.

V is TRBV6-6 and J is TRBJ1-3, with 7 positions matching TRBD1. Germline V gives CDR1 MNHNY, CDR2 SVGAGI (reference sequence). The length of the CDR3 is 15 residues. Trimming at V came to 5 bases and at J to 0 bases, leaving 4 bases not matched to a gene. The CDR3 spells CASSPGQSSGNTIYF. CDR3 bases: TGTGCCAGCAGTCCGGGACAGAGCTCTGGAAACACCATATATTTT.

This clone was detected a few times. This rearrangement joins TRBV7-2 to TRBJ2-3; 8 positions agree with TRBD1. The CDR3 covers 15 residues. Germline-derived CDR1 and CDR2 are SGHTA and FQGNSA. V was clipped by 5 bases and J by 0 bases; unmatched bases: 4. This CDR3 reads CASSEGQGSTDTQYF. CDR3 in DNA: TGTGCCAGCAGCGAAGGACAGGGAAGCACAGATACGCAGTATTTT.

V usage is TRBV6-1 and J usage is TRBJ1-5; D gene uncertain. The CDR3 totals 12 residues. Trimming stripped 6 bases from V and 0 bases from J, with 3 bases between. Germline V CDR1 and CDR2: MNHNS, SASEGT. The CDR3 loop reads CASRHSNQPQHF. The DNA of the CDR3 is TGTGCCAGCAGACATAGCAATCAGCCCCAGCATTTT.

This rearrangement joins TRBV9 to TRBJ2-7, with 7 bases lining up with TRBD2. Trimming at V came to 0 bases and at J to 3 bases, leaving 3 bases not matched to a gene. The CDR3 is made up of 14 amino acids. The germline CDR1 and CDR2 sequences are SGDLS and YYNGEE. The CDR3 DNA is TGTGCCAGCAGCGTAGGGGAGGGCCTCTACGAGCAGTACTTC. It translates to CASSVGEGLYEQYF.